This TCR beta chain was documented in a study of monozygotic twins with inflammatory bowel disease. Findings and caveats of the study: Support for any single strong IBD-associated signal or clonotype was not found. Healthy twins showed more clonotype sharing with others than IBD patients, especially patients with disease activity. Differences in immunosuppressive treatment may have been a source of added variability in patient repertoires.

Notes on this clonotype: The antigen is not known.

Germline V gene data show CDR1 as SNHLY and CDR2 as FYNNEI. CDR3 length: 14 amino acids. Eight separate reactions per sample yielded the cDNA. From the 5' RACE reads, TCRdb lists one entry per CDR3 protein and no DNA. This sample's table has over 200,000 distinct CDR3 sequences. This TCR derives from a human donor with ulcerative colitis or Crohn's disease, or a healthy co-twin of an affected twin (not recorded which). The rearrangement uses TRBV2 and TRBJ1-5; the D call from TCRdb, TRBD1, cannot be confirmed without DNA. The sample taken for sequencing was blood. The CDR3 here is CASSLDRAAQPQHF.